The clone carrying this T cell receptor beta chain appeared a single time. The CDR3 length is 15 residues. The germline V gene encodes CDR1 SEHNR and CDR2 FQNEAQ (reference sequence). V was trimmed by 2 bases and J by 7 bases, leaving 17 bases between them. This record belongs to a study of control samples from healthy donors and cancer patients. Assay: immunoSEQ multiplex PCR; the TCRdb copy retains only in-frame clones and omits some. The table has 150,000 to 200,000 clones, 85% to 95% seen once. The chain is built from TRBV7-9 and TRBJ1-1, with unresolved D. The TCR was taken from a woman aged 18-29 years in good health. Material: blood. The CDR3 here is CASSLKRASTGEAFF. The CDR3 region has the DNA TGTGCCAGCAGCTTAAAACGGGCGAGTACCGGTGAAGCTTTCTTT.